A selection of T cell receptor beta chains follows, all from one sample in a study of blood T cell repertoires in COVID-19. TCRdb keeps only in-frame clones here, not all; method: immunoSEQ multiplex PCR. This sample carries approximately 240,000 clones, about 80% of them seen once, and the ten largest clones take 4.5% to 5%. Sequenced input: peripheral blood. The receptors shown here come from a woman aged 80 or over with active or convalescent COVID-19. CDR3s include the opening cysteine and the closing phenylalanine or tryptophan. The order of the fields is D gene, clone size, J gene, V gene, CDR3 DNA, CDR3 protein. A D gene is named only where the DNA matches it firmly. Size is stated for part of the rows, as once, few or many counts, or as a class when the clone is expanded.

D gene: .
clone size: few
J gene: TRBJ1-2
V gene: TRBV5-4
CDR3 DNA: TGTGCCAGCAGCTTGGACAGGGTGGGCGGCTACACCTTC
CDR3 protein: CASSLDRVGGYTF

D gene: TRBD1
clone size: .
J gene: TRBJ1-2
V gene: TRBV5-4
CDR3 DNA: TGTGCCAGCAGCTTGGTGGGGACAGGGTCTGGTGGCTACACCTTC
CDR3 protein: CASSLVGTGSGGYTF

D gene: TRBD2
clone size: .
J gene: TRBJ2-5
V gene: TRBV3-1/TRBV3-2
CDR3 DNA: TGTGCCAGCAGCCAGCCGGGACTAGCCCCTACCCAGTACTTC
CDR3 protein: CASSQPGLAPTQYF

D gene: .
clone size: .
J gene: TRBJ2-1
V gene: TRBV11-2
CDR3 DNA: TGTGCCAGCAGCTTAGTCGCGGCTGACAATGAGCAGTTCTTC
CDR3 protein: CASSLVAADNEQFF

D gene: TRBD1
clone size: .
J gene: TRBJ2-1
V gene: TRBV12-3/TRBV12-4
CDR3 DNA: TGTGCCAGCAGTCGACAGGGGGAACAGTTCTTC
CDR3 protein: CASSRQGEQFF

D gene: TRBD1
clone size: .
J gene: TRBJ2-4
V gene: TRBV18
CDR3 DNA: TGTGCCAGCTCACGATGGGACAGGGGGTACATTCAGTACTTC
CDR3 protein: CASSRWDRGYIQYF

D gene: .
clone size: .
J gene: TRBJ1-4
V gene: TRBV5-1
CDR3 DNA: TGCGCCAGCAGCTTGAACCAGGGGATTACTAATGAAAAACTGTTTTTT
CDR3 protein: CASSLNQGITNEKLFF

D gene: TRBD1
clone size: few
J gene: TRBJ1-1
V gene: TRBV11-1
CDR3 DNA: TGTGCCAGCAGCTTCGGGACAGGGGTCACTGAAGCTTTCTTT
CDR3 protein: CASSFGTGVTEAFF

D gene: .
clone size: .
J gene: TRBJ1-5
V gene: TRBV28
CDR3 DNA: TGTGCCGAATCGACAGGCGGGTTTGGGCAGCCCCAGCATTTT
CDR3 protein: CAESTGGFGQPQHF

D gene: TRBD1
clone size: .
J gene: TRBJ2-1
V gene: TRBV13
CDR3 DNA: TGTGCCAGCAGCTCGAGACAGGGTATGTATGAGCAGTTCTTC
CDR3 protein: CASSSRQGMYEQFF

D gene: .
clone size: .
J gene: TRBJ1-2
V gene: TRBV5-6
CDR3 DNA: TGTGCCAGCAGTTTGGGACTGTCGTTCTATGGCTACACCTTC
CDR3 protein: CASSLGLSFYGYTF

D gene: TRBD1
clone size: .
J gene: TRBJ1-6
V gene: TRBV9
CDR3 DNA: TGTGCCAGCAACACAGGGGATTCACCCCTCCACTTT
CDR3 protein: CASNTGDSPLHF

D gene: .
clone size: .
J gene: TRBJ2-7
V gene: TRBV6-5
CDR3 DNA: TGTGCCAGCAGTTCCGGCGGTACCTACGAGCAGTACTTC
CDR3 protein: CASSSGGTYEQYF

D gene: TRBD1
clone size: .
J gene: TRBJ2-5
V gene: TRBV4-2
CDR3 DNA: TGTGCCAGCAGCCAAGAGGGGACAGGGGGGGAGACCCAGTACTTC
CDR3 protein: CASSQEGTGGETQYF

D gene: TRBD1
clone size: few
J gene: TRBJ1-5
V gene: TRBV3-1/TRBV3-2
CDR3 DNA: TGTGCCAGCAGCCAAGGGGGGACAGGGGCCAATCAGCCCCAGCATTTT
CDR3 protein: CASSQGGTGANQPQHF

D gene: TRBD2
clone size: .
J gene: TRBJ2-7
V gene: TRBV6-5
CDR3 DNA: TGTGCCAGCAGGACCACTAGCGGCTACGAGCAGTACTTC
CDR3 protein: CASRTTSGYEQYF

D gene: TRBD2
clone size: .
J gene: TRBJ2-5
V gene: TRBV5-5
CDR3 DNA: TGTGCCAGCAGCCGAGGCGCGGGAGGCCAAGAGACCCAGTACTTC
CDR3 protein: CASSRGAGGQETQYF